A single sample gave rise to the 17 T cell receptor beta chains below, sequenced in a study of T cell responses to AZD1222 COVID-19 vaccine. Generated by immunoSEQ multiplex PCR, the TCRdb table keeps only in-frame clones and is missing some. The sample contains some 120,000 clones, roughly 88% of which appear only once. The sequenced sample was peripheral blood, obtained on day 0 of MenACWY control vaccination. The origin of the receptors is an adult in good health.

V and J are TRBV18 and TRBJ1-2, with 8 bases lining up with TRBD1. V lost 0 bases to trimming and J lost 4 bases; unmatched junction nucleotides: 10. This CDR3 has 17 residues. Germline-derived CDR1 and CDR2 are KGHSH and LQKENI. The CDR3 DNA is TGTGCCAGCTCACCACCGATCGGACAGGGCCACCTCTATGGCTACACCTTC. Residues: CASSPPIGQGHLYGYTF. Based on the CDR3 plus reference TRBV18 and TRBJ1-2, the full variable domain is NAGVMQNPRHLVRRRGQEARLRCSPMKGHSHVYWYRQLPEEGLKFMVYLQKENIIDESGMPKERFSAEFPKEGPSILRIQQVVRGDSAAYFCASSPPIGQGHLYGYTFGSGTRLTVV.

Only one count was recorded for this clone. The CDR3 nucleotides read TGTGCCAGTAGTCTTTCGGCCAGGGCCATCCAAGAGACCCAGTACTTC. Protein sequence: CASSLSARAIQETQYF. J is TRBJ2-5 and V is TRBV19, with D maybe TRBD1 (5 bases). The V and J ends lost 5 bases and 1 base respectively, with 17 bases between them. CDR3 size: 16 residues. Germline CDR1 and CDR2: LNHDA and SQIVND (reference sequence).

This clone came up once. The CDR3 region has the DNA TGTGCCAGCAGCTTGGTGGCATCGGCAGGCAATCAGCCCCAGCATTTT. Translating gives CASSLVASAGNQPQHF. This chain uses TRBV5-5 with TRBJ1-5; D not certain. Germline CDR1 and CDR2: SGHKS and YYEKEE (reference sequence). The CDR3 consists of 16 residues. V lost 0 bases, J lost 2 bases, and 12 bases lay in between.

The chain is built from TRBV5-6 and TRBJ2-7; TRBD1 agrees at 7 bases. The length of the CDR3 is 15 residues. From germline, CDR1 is SGHDT and CDR2 YYEEEE. J lost 2 bases, V lost 0 bases, and 5 bases had no gene match. The CDR3 region is CASSLGDSSPYEQYF. The CDR3 DNA sequence: TGTGCCAGCAGCTTGGGGGACAGTTCTCCCTACGAGCAGTACTTC. The full variable domain, its missing parts supplied by reference TRBV5-6 and TRBJ2-7, is DAGVTQSPTHLIKTRGQQVTLRCSPKSGHDTVSWYQQALGQGPQFIFQYYEEEERQRGNFPDRFSGHQFPNYSSELNVNALLLGDSALYLCASSLGDSSPYEQYFGPGTRLTVT.

This clone has just a few counts. V gene TRBV19 combines with J gene TRBJ2-1; the D gene could be TRBD1 or TRBD2 (7 bases each). Trimming pared 5 bases from V and 5 bases from J, leaving 19 bases between. The CDR3 length is 16 residues. In germline, CDR1 is LNHDA, CDR2 SQIVND (reference sequence). CDR3 nucleotides: TGTGCCAGTAGTTTCCTCGGGGGAGGGGGCCACAATGAGCAGTTCTTC. Residues: CASSFLGGGGHNEQFF.

J is TRBJ2-1 and V is TRBV14; 8 bases align to TRBD2. The CDR3 runs to 14 residues. The V gene end was trimmed by 8 bases and the J gene end by 8 bases; junction bases not matched to a gene: 11. Germline V CDR1 and CDR2: SGHDN, FVKESK. CDR3 DNA sequence: TGTGCCAGCTCCAGGACTAGCAGAAGCGATGAGCAGTTCTTC. It codes for CASSRTSRSDEQFF. Complete variable domain (other parts from reference TRBV14 and TRBJ2-1): EAGVTQFPSHSVIEKGQTVTLRCDPISGHDNLYWYRRVMGKEIKFLLHFVKESKQDESGMPNNRFLAERTGGTYSTLKVQPAELEDSGVYFCASSRTSRSDEQFFGPGTRLTVL.

This clone was counted many times. This rearrangement joins TRBV5-6 to TRBJ1-1; D is undetermined. The germline V gene has CDR1 SGHDT and CDR2 YYEEEE. The CDR3 has 13 residues. The ends were cut back, 2 bases at V and 4 bases at J, with 9 bases in the middle. In DNA form, the CDR3 reads TGTGCCAGCAGCTTATCTGCGGGCACTGAAGCTTTCTTT. Encoded protein: CASSLSAGTEAFF.

CDR3 DNA: TGCGCCAGCAGCTTGGGGCTAACTAGCGGGAGGAATGAGCAGTTCTTC. Translated, it gives CASSLGLTSGRNEQFF. The genes are TRBV5-1 and TRBJ2-1; TRBD2 matches 12 bases. CDR3 length equals 16 residues. The germline CDR1 and CDR2 sequences are SGHRS and YFSETQ. V was clipped by 0 bases and J by 7 bases; unmatched bases: 5.

This clone occurred a few times. The rearrangement links TRBV7-9 to TRBJ1-2; 8 bases agree with TRBD1. V lost 5 bases to trimming and J lost 4 bases; unmatched junction nucleotides: 0. The CDR3 length is 12 residues. CDR1 SEHNR and CDR2 FQNEAQ come from the germline V gene (reference sequence). The CDR3 DNA reads as TGTGCCAGCAGCGACAGGGGCTATGGCTACACCTTC. This gives the protein CASSDRGYGYTF.

This clone was recorded only once. The V gene is TRBV5-1, the J gene TRBJ1-2; possibly TRBD1 for D (5 bases). The CDR3 spans 14 residues. V was clipped by 0 bases and J by 4 bases, with 10 bases between them. Germline V gives CDR1 SGHRS, CDR2 YFSETQ. CDR3 bases: TGCGCCAGCAGCTTGGATCCAGGGCCCTATGGCTACACCTTC. This encodes CASSLDPGPYGYTF.

The V and J genes are TRBV6-1 and TRBJ1-5; D is perhaps TRBD1 (5 bases). The CDR3 covers 16 residues. CDR1 MNHNS and CDR2 SASEGT come from the germline V gene. The V end lost 4 bases, the J end lost 1 base, and 14 bases lay between the germline ends. The DNA for the CDR3 is TGTGCCAGCAGTGCCGGGCCCTGGGGGAGCAATCAGCCCCAGCATTTT. Protein product: CASSAGPWGSNQPQHF.

This rearrangement joins TRBV28 to TRBJ2-6; D remains unclear. Germline CDR1 reads MDHEN; CDR2 reads SYDVKM. The CDR3 has 13 amino acids. Trimming left V 5 bases short and J 2 bases short, with 4 bases between. CDR3 DNA: TGTGCCAGCAGTGAACCTGGGGCCAACGTCCTGACTTTC. It encodes CASSEPGANVLTF.

The chain joins TRBV9 to TRBJ1-6; 12 nucleotides match TRBD1. Germline trimming cut 3 bases from V and 9 bases from J; bases unmatched to any gene: 10. This CDR3 spans 17 amino acids. Germline lookup yields CDR1 SGDLS and CDR2 YYNGEE. This chain's CDR3 is CASSGRDRGRFGSPLHF. The CDR3 nucleotides are TGTGCCAGCAGCGGCCGGGACAGGGGGCGTTTCGGTTCACCCCTCCACTTT.

The table lists this clone with a few counts. The chain uses TRBV30 and TRBJ2-7; D assignment may be TRBD1 or TRBD2 (5 bases each). V lost 2 bases and J lost 5, with 16 bases in between. Germline-derived CDR1 and CDR2 are GTSNPN and SVGIG (reference sequence). The CDR3 length is 14 residues. The CDR3 bases are TGTGCCTGGAGTTCCCACCCACGGGGCAACGAGCAGTACTTC. Residues: CAWSSHPRGNEQYF.

The chain combines TRBV7-6 with TRBJ1-6; no reliable D call. V was pared by 3 bases and J by 5 bases, with 8 bases between. Germline values: CDR1 SGHVS, CDR2 FNYEAQ. The CDR3 is 14 residues long. The CDR3 coding sequence is TGTGCCAGCAGCTTTGCAGGCGATAATTCACCCCTCCACTTT. Residues: CASSFAGDNSPLHF.

In its sample, this clone was seen once. This rearrangement joins TRBV5-1 to TRBJ2-1, with 16 nucleotides matching TRBD2. Germline-derived CDR1 and CDR2 are SGHRS and YFSETQ. The CDR3 has 21 residues. J gave up 5 bases and V 4 bases, and 18 bases lay outside the gene matches. The chain's CDR3 is CASSPGQPGLAGGPRHNEQFF. As DNA, the CDR3 is TGCGCCAGCAGCCCGGGACAGCCGGGACTAGCGGGAGGGCCTCGCCACAATGAGCAGTTCTTC.

This rearrangement joins TRBV7-2 to TRBJ1-2; D gene unclear. CDR1 is SGHTA and CDR2 is FQGNSA in the germline V gene. With 3 bases removed from V and 2 bases from J, the gap between germline ends came to 10 bases. This CDR3 is 14 amino acids long. The CDR3 region has the DNA TGTGCCAGCAGCTTCAACGGCAGAAACTATGGCTACACCTTC. It is translated as CASSFNGRNYGYTF.